Listed here are 14 T cell receptor beta chains from one sample, sequenced in a study of EBV T-cell therapy then PD-1 blockade in nasopharyngeal carcinoma. Sequenced by immunoSEQ multiplex PCR; TCRdb stores in-frame clones only, minus some. The table records around 22,000 clones, over 75% of them present only once. Noted treatment: AdE1-LMPpoly-expanded autologous EBV-specific T-cell therapy followed by anti-PD-1 nivolumab. These TCRs' antigens remain unknown. The sequences come from CD8+ T cells from blood, collected at day -245 from a patient whose treatment included autologous EBV-specific T cells and nivolumab. Receptor source: a man aged 40-49 years with nasopharyngeal carcinoma.

This clone was detected only once. The rearrangement joins TRBV28 to TRBJ2-7; D unclear. The CDR3 loop spans 17 amino acids. V was pared by 4 bases and J by 4 bases, with 23 bases between. Germline V CDR1 and CDR2: MDHEN, SYDVKM. The CDR3 region is CASSSPLASQPRYEQYF. CDR3 DNA sequence: TGTGCCAGCAGTTCCCCCCTTGCGAGCCAGCCCAGATACGAGCAGTACTTC.

The chain joins TRBV30 to TRBJ1-4; D remains unclear. V shed 2 bases and J shed 12 bases, with 19 bases lying between them. This CDR3 contains 14 residues. Germline loops: CDR1 GTSNPN, CDR2 SVGIG (reference sequence). CDR3 sequence reads: CAWSRADPSEELFF. CDR3 bases: TGTGCCTGGAGTAGGGCGGATCCCTCTGAGGAACTGTTTTTT.

The rearrangement uses TRBV6-5 and TRBJ1-4; no clear D gene. V gave up 6 bases and J gave up 4 bases, with 6 bases separating them. In germline, CDR1 is MNHEY, CDR2 SVGAGI. The CDR3 runs to 12 residues. CDR3 nucleotide sequence: TGTGCCAGCAGGGACCTTAATGAAAAACTGTTTTTT. It is translated as CASRDLNEKLFF.

This clone was seen more than once but under ten times. J is TRBJ2-3 and V is TRBV3-1 (or the pseudogene TRBV3-2), with D possibly being TRBD2 (5 bases). CDR3 length equals 14 residues. Trimming removed 1 base at V and 6 bases at J, with 11 bases between. Germline values: CDR1 LGHDT, CDR2 YNNKEL (reference sequence). The CDR3 bases are TGTGCCAGCAGCCAAGTATCGGGGTGGGATACGCAGTATTTT. Translation gives CASSQVSGWDTQYF.

By sample share, this clone is medium-sized. The CDR3 DNA sequence: TGTGCCACCAGTGATCTAAGTACAGGGGTTGATGGCTACACCTTC. Translating gives CATSDLSTGVDGYTF. The chain couples TRBV24-1 to TRBJ1-2; 7 nucleotides agree with TRBD1. The ends lost 3 bases at V and 6 bases at J; junction bases unmatched: 9. The CDR3 consists of 15 residues. Germline V gene sequence: CDR1 KGHDR, CDR2 SFDVKD.

This clone was seen a single time. V and J are TRBV19 and TRBJ2-3; D is unclear. The CDR3 sequence is 15 residues long. Germline-derived CDR1 and CDR2 are LNHDA and SQIVND (reference sequence). The V and J ends lost 3 bases and 1 base respectively, with 11 bases between them. For the CDR3, the DNA is TGTGCCAGTAGTATCCCAAGGTTGGGCACAGATACGCAGTATTTT. It translates to CASSIPRLGTDTQYF.

The chain links TRBV4-3 to TRBJ1-6; 7 bases are a match to TRBD1. The CDR3 length is 17 residues. Trimming at V came to 0 bases and at J to 10 bases, leaving 12 bases not matched to a gene. Germline CDR1 is LGHNA and CDR2 is YSLEER. CDR3 nucleotide sequence: TGCGCCAGCAGCCAAGACGTTATAGGGGGCGGAGGATCACCCCTCCACTTT. Residues: CASSQDVIGGGGSPLHF.

The V gene is TRBV9, the J gene TRBJ1-4, with a weak D call TRBD1 (5 bases). The CDR3 is 16 residues long. The germline V and J ends were trimmed by 0 bases and 8 bases, with 17 bases remaining between them. The germline gives CDR1 SGDLS, CDR2 YYNGEE. Here the CDR3 reads CASSVGTRATVEKLFF. DNA for the CDR3: TGTGCCAGCAGCGTAGGGACAAGAGCTACCGTAGAAAAACTGTTTTTT.

The chain links TRBV7-9 to TRBJ1-1; no clear D gene. The CDR3 is 14 amino acids. V was shortened by 3 bases and J by 2 bases, with 10 bases between the two germline ends. The germline CDR1 and CDR2 sequences are SEHNR and FQNEAQ (reference sequence). The chain's CDR3 is CASSLLNRNTEAFF. CDR3 in DNA: TGTGCCAGCAGCTTGTTAAATAGAAACACTGAAGCTTTCTTT. Complete variable domain (other parts from reference TRBV7-9 and TRBJ1-1): DTGVSQNPRHKITKRGQNVTFRCDPISEHNRLYWYRQTLGQGPEFLTYFQNEAQLEKSRLLSDRFSAERPKGSFSTLEIQRTEQGDSAMYLCASSLLNRNTEAFFGQGTRLTVV.

The rearrangement uses TRBV9 and TRBJ2-7, with 7 bases fitting TRBD1. Trimming took 4 bases from V and 2 from J; bases not matched to a gene: 3. The germline gives CDR1 SGDLS, CDR2 YYNGEE. The CDR3 covers 13 residues. The CDR3 loop reads CASSQGQPYEQYF. CDR3 DNA: TGTGCCAGCAGCCAGGGACAGCCCTACGAGCAGTACTTC.

V is TRBV4-3 and J is TRBJ1-1; tentative D call: TRBD1 (6 bases). From germline, CDR1 is LGHNA and CDR2 YSLEER. Trimming removed 1 base at V and 0 bases at J, with 9 bases between. The CDR3 runs to 15 residues. For the CDR3, the DNA is TGCGCCAGCAGCCAAGGGGACAACCTGAACACTGAAGCTTTCTTT. Its protein product is CASSQGDNLNTEAFF.

The genes are TRBV28 and TRBJ1-3; D not resolved. The V end lost 8 bases, the J end lost 0 bases, and 14 bases lay between the germline ends. The CDR3 contains 15 residues. Germline loops: CDR1 MDHEN, CDR2 SYDVKM. The CDR3: CASRALPSSGNTIYF. The CDR3 region has the DNA TGTGCCAGCCGGGCACTCCCGAGCTCTGGAAACACCATATATTTT.

The chain combines TRBV4-1 with TRBJ1-6; a possible D gene is TRBD1 (5 bases). V lost 4 bases and J lost 6, with 13 bases in between. CDR1 and CDR2 from the germline V gene are MGHRA and YSYEKL. This CDR3 comprises 15 residues. Written as DNA, the CDR3 is TGCGCCAGCAGCCCCAGGGTTTTTCTTAATTCACCCCTCCACTTT. Its protein is CASSPRVFLNSPLHF.

The V call is TRBV6-4, the J call TRBJ1-2; D is unresolved. Per germline, CDR1 MRHNA and CDR2 SNTAGT. CDR3 length: 15 residues. Trimming cost V 4 bases and J 0 bases, with 12 bases left between them. CDR3 sequence (DNA): TGTGCCAGCAGTGCCCGGGGAGAAGCTAACTATGGCTACACCTTC. Translated, it gives CASSARGEANYGYTF.